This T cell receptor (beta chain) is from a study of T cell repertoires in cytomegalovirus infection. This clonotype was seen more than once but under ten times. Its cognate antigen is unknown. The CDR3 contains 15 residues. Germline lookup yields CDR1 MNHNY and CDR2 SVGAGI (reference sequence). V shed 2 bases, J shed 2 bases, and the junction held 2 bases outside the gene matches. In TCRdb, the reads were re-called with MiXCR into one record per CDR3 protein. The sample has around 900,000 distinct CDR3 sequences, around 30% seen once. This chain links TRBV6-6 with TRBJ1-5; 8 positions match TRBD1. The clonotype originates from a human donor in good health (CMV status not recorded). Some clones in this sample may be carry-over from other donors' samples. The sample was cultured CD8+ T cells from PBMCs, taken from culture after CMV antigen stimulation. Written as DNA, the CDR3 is TGTGCCAGCAGTTACGCGACAGGGGGCAATCAGCCCCAGCATTTT. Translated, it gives CASSYATGGNQPQHF.